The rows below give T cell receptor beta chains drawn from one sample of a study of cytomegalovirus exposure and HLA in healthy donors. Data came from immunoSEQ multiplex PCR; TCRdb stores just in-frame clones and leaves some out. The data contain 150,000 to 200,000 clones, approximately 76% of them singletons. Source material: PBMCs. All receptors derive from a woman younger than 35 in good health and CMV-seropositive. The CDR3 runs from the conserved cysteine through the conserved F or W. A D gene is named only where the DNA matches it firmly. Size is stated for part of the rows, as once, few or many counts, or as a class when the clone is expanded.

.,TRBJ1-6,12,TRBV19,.,TGTGCCAGTAGTATCGGGGTAGAACCCCTCCACTTT,CASSIGVEPLHF
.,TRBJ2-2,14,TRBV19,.,TGTGCCAGTAGGTTGACAGGGAACACCGGGGAGCTGTTTTTT,CASRLTGNTGELFF
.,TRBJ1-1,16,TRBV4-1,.,TGCGCCAGCAGCCAAGATCGGGGGAAAGTGAACACTGAAGCTTTCTTT,CASSQDRGKVNTEAFF
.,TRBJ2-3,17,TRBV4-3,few,TGCGCCAGCAGCCAAGGCGGACGGGGGAGTAGCACAGATACGCAGTATTTT,CASSQGGRGSSTDTQYF
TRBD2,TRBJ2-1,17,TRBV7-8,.,TGTGCCAGCAGCTCCCGGGGGGGCGGGGGTAGGGACAATGAGCAGTTCTTC,CASSSRGGGGRDNEQFF
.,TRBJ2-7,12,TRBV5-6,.,TGTGCCAGCACTCTCATGGGCCACGAGCAGTACTTC,CASTLMGHEQYF
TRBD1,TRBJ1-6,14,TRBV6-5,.,TGTGCCAGCAAGTTCGACAGGGTTATGTCACCCCTCCACTTT,CASKFDRVMSPLHF
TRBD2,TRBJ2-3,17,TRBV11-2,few,TGTGCCAGCAGTTTAACGGCTAGCGGGGTTCTTGGGGATACGCAGTATTTT,CASSLTASGVLGDTQYF
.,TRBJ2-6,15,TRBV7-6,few,TGTGCCAGCAGCTTGTCCGGCTCTGGGGCCAACGTCCTGACTTTC,CASSLSGSGANVLTF
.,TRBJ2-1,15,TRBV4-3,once,TGCGCCAGCAGACCAGGTGATGACTCCTACAATGAGCAGTTCTTC,CASRPGDDSYNEQFF
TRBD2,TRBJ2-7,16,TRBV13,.,TGTGCCAGCAGGCAACTAGCGGGGGGACCCCCGTACGAGCAGTACTTC,CASRQLAGGPPYEQYF
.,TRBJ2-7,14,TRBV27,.,TGTGCCAGCACCACACGGGGGATTTCCTACGAGCAGTACTTC,CASTTRGISYEQYF
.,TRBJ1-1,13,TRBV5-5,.,TGTGCCAGCAGCTTACTAGGGAACACTGAAGCTTTCTTT,CASSLLGNTEAFF
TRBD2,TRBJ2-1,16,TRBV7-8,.,TGTGCCAGCAGCTTAGGAGGGACTAGCGGGGTTAATGAGCAGTTCTTC,CASSLGGTSGVNEQFF
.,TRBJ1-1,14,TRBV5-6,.,TGTGCCAGCAGCTGGGGAGACATGAACACTGAAGCTTTCTTT,CASSWGDMNTEAFF
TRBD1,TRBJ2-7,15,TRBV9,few,TGTGCCAGCAGCGTGAACCCGGGACAGTACTACGAGCAGTACTTC,CASSVNPGQYYEQYF
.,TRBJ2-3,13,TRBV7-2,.,TGTGCCAGCAGCTTAGTGTCCAGGGATACGCAGTATTTT,CASSLVSRDTQYF
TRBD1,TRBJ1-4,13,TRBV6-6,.,TGTGCCTGCACAAGGGGACAGTATGAAAAACTGTTTTTT,CACTRGQYEKLFF
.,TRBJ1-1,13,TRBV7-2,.,TGTGCCAGCAGCACCCAGGAGAACACTGAAGCTTTCTTT,CASSTQENTEAFF
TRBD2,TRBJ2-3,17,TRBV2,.,TGTGCCAGCAGATCCCCCGGGACTAGCGCCCTCACAGATACGCAGTATTTT,CASRSPGTSALTDTQYF
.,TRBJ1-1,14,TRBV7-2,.,TGTGCCAGCAGCTCCAGGGCATCATTCACTGAAGCTTTCTTT,CASSSRASFTEAFF
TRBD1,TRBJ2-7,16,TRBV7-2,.,TGTGCCAGCAGCTTTTTCGGGACAGAACTTCACTACGAGCAGTACTTC,CASSFFGTELHYEQYF
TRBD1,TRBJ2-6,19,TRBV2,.,TGTGCCAGCAGTCTAGCCCGGACAGGGGCCTCCTCTGGGGCCAACGTCCTGACTTTC,CASSLARTGASSGANVLTF
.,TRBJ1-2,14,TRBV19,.,TGTGCCAGTAGTATATCAGCGGGTGGCTATGGCTACACCTTC,CASSISAGGYGYTF
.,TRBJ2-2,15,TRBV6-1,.,TGTGCCAGCAGTGCGGACAGAACGGTGGGCGGGGAGCTGTTTTTT,CASSADRTVGGELFF
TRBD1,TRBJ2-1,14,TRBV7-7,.,TGTGCTAGCAGCCCGGGACAGGGGAACAATGAGCAGTTCTTC,CASSPGQGNNEQFF
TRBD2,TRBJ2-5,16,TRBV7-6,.,TGTGCCAGCAGCCCCAGGACTAGCGGGGGTTTTGAGACCCAGTACTTC,CASSPRTSGGFETQYF
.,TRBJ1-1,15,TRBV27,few,TGTGCCAGCAGCGGGACATATTCAAGAAACACTGAAGCTTTCTTT,CASSGTYSRNTEAFF
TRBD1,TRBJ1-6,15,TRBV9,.,TGTGCCAGCAGCGCCGGGACAGGGGGCAATTCACCCCTCCACTTT,CASSAGTGGNSPLHF
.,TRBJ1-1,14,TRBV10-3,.,TGTGCCATCAGTGTAGGGGCCGTGAACACTGAAGCTTTCTTT,CAISVGAVNTEAFF
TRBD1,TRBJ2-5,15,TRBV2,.,TGTGCCAGCAGCGTTGACAGGGGGCTAGGAGAGACCCAGTACTTC,CASSVDRGLGETQYF
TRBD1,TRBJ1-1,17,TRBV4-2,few,TGTGCCAGCAGCCAAGATCCGGGGACAGGGGGAAGCACTGAAGCTTTCTTT,CASSQDPGTGGSTEAFF
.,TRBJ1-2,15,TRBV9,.,TGTGCCAGCAGCGTAGCGGACACCGTAAACTATGGCTACACCTTC,CASSVADTVNYGYTF
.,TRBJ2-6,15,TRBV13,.,TGTGCCAGCAGCGCCAGGGGTCCTGGGGCCAACGTCCTGACTTTC,CASSARGPGANVLTF
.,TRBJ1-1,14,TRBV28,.,TGTGCCAGCAGTTTAATGACAGGAGTCACTGAAGCTTTCTTT,CASSLMTGVTEAFF
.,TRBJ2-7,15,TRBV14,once,TGTGCCAGCAGCCAAGATCAGGGCGGGGGCGACGAGCAGTACTTC,CASSQDQGGGDEQYF
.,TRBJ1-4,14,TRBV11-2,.,TGTGCCAGCAGCTTACACGGGACTAATGAAAAACTGTTTTTT,CASSLHGTNEKLFF
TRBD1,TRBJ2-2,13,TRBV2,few,TGTGCCAGCGGGACAGGGGCGACCGGGGAGCTGTTTTTT,CASGTGATGELFF
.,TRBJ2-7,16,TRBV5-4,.,TGTGCCAGCAGCTTGACAAAATCCGCGGGGCCCTACGAGCAGTACTTC,CASSLTKSAGPYEQYF
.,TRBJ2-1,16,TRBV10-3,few,TGTGCCATCAGTGAGTCCTCCGGGGGCTCCTACAATGAGCAGTTCTTC,CAISESSGGSYNEQFF
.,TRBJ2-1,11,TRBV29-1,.,TGCAGCGTTGAACTCGCCCCGGTGCAGTTCTTC,CSVELAPVQFF
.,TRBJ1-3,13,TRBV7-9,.,TGTGCCAGCGGGGCATTCTCTGGAAACACCATATATTTT,CASGAFSGNTIYF
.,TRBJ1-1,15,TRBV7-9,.,TGTGCCAGCAGCTTAGGGCCAAACCATGGCACTGAAGCTTTCTTT,CASSLGPNHGTEAFF
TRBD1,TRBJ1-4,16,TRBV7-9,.,TGTGCCAGCAGCTTGGGGTTCGGGACAGTTAATGAAAAACTGTTTTTT,CASSLGFGTVNEKLFF
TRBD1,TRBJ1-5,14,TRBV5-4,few,TGTGCCAGCAGCTTGGCAGGGGGAAATCAGCCCCAGCATTTT,CASSLAGGNQPQHF